This TCR beta chain emerged from a study of neurological immune-mediated disorders. Trimming cost V 0 bases and J 5 bases, with 12 bases left between them. The CDR3 length is 15 residues. Per germline, CDR1 LNHNV and CDR2 YYDKDF (reference sequence). This clonotype came up many times. TCRdb reprocessed the 5' RACE reads via MiXCR and lists one record per CDR3 protein. The sample carries about 41,000 distinct CDR3 sequences, approximately 15% recorded once. The clonotype comes from an older woman with HTLV-1-associated myelopathy (HAM/TSP). The chain has TRBV15 and TRBJ2-3; D perhaps matches TRBD2 (6 bases). Sample: CD4+ T cells from blood. Here the CDR3 reads CATSRDAATRDTQYF. In DNA form, the CDR3 reads TGTGCCACCAGCAGAGATGCTGCGACTAGAGATACGCAGTATTTT.